The 27 T cell receptor beta chains in this list originate from one sample, sequenced in a study of cytomegalovirus exposure and HLA in healthy donors. Primers: 60 Vbeta forward and 13 Jbeta reverse. Clones were sequenced by immunoSEQ multiplex PCR, and TCRdb holds only the in-frame ones, with some missing. This table holds roughly 200,000 clones, 70% found once. Sequenced: PBMCs. The source is a man aged 40-49 years in good health and CMV-seropositive.

The chain joins TRBV20-1 to TRBJ2-4; weak D call: TRBD2 (5 bases). In germline, CDR1 is DFQATT, CDR2 SNEGSKA (reference sequence). This CDR3 spans 8 amino acids. The CDR3 protein is CSEDWKYF. CDR3 DNA sequence: TGCAGCGAGGACTGGAAGTACTTC.

The chain links TRBV5-4 to TRBJ2-1, with 10 bases lining up with TRBD2. Germline-derived CDR1 and CDR2 are SGHNT and YYREEE (reference sequence). The junction had 6 bases not matched to a gene; V was cut back by 4 bases and J by 2 bases. The CDR3 spans 16 residues. The CDR3 here is CASSRGAGGTYNEQFF. As DNA, the CDR3 is TGTGCCAGCAGCCGAGGAGCGGGGGGGACCTACAATGAGCAGTTCTTC.

The V and J genes are TRBV7-5 and TRBJ1-1. TRBV7-5 represents a pseudogene. This CDR3 comprises 13 residues. CDR3 nucleotide sequence: TGTGCCAGAACTCCCAGGGAGCGGGGTGAAGCTTTCTTT. This sequence encodes CARTPRERGEAFF.

The chain employs TRBV6-5 and TRBJ2-4; the match to TRBD2 covers 8 bases. This CDR3 region has 15 residues. With 6 bases clipped from V and 7 bases from J, the junction kept 11 bases outside the gene matches. Looked up from germline, CDR1 is MNHEY and CDR2 is SVGAGI. CDR3 residues: CASRPGTSGTNIQYF. The CDR3 DNA follows: TGTGCCAGCAGACCCGGGACTAGTGGAACGAACATTCAGTACTTC.

The chain has TRBV6-5 and TRBJ1-5; D is undetermined. This CDR3 spans 13 amino acids. The ends were cut back, 6 bases at V and 0 bases at J, with 6 bases in the middle. CDR1 and CDR2 from the germline V gene are MNHEY and SVGAGI. The CDR3: CASRSHSNQPQHF. CDR3 DNA: TGTGCCAGCAGGTCCCATAGCAATCAGCCCCAGCATTTT.

The V and J genes are TRBV5-5 and TRBJ1-6; unclear D gene. The CDR3 spans 12 residues. Trimming removed 10 bases at V and 7 bases at J, with 12 bases between. Germline values: CDR1 SGHKS, CDR2 YYEKEE (reference sequence). The CDR3 is CAQRFTNSPLHF. The CDR3 DNA reads as TGTGCCCAACGATTTACAAATTCACCCCTCCACTTT.

The V call is TRBV5-4, the J call TRBJ2-3; perhaps TRBD1 as D (6 bases). Germline V CDR1 and CDR2: SGHNT, YYREEE (reference sequence). V shed 0 bases and J shed 6 bases, with 11 bases lying between them. The CDR3 consists of 14 residues. CDR3 nucleotide sequence: TGTGCCAGCAGCTTGGAGATGGGGGCCGATACGCAGTATTTT. Translated: CASSLEMGADTQYF.

The chain couples TRBV5-6 to TRBJ2-7; TRBD2 is a possible D gene (5 bases). V was shortened by 0 bases and J by 7 bases, with 14 bases between the two germline ends. CDR3 size: 14 residues. Germline values: CDR1 SGHDT, CDR2 YYEEEE. This CDR3 reads CASSLGRLTGEQYF. CDR3 in DNA: TGTGCCAGCAGCTTGGGGAGACTGACGGGAGAGCAGTACTTC.

The V and J genes are TRBV5-1 and TRBJ1-1, with a weak D call TRBD1 (6 bases). CDR1 is SGHRS and CDR2 is YFSETQ in the germline V gene. The CDR3 is 14 residues long. V shed 7 bases and J shed 4 bases, with 17 bases lying between them. The CDR3, as DNA: TGCGCCAGCCCCCAGGGAGGGGGGGGCACTGAAGCTTTCTTT. Translation gives CASPQGGGGTEAFF. The full variable domain, with the rest looked up from reference TRBV5-1 and TRBJ1-1, is KAGVTQTPRYLIKTRGQQVTLSCSPISGHRSVSWYQQTPGQGLQFLFEYFSETQRNKGNFPGRFSGRQFSNSRSEMNVSTLELGDSALYLCASPQGGGGTEAFFGQGTRLTVV.

CDR3 sequence reads: CASSTSSSPLHF. The CDR3 region has the DNA TGTGCCAGTAGTACGAGTAGTTCACCCCTCCACTTT. The V gene is TRBV19, the J gene TRBJ1-6; D is unclear. The V end was cut by 4 bases, the J end by 9 bases, with 7 bases between. Per germline, CDR1 LNHDA and CDR2 SQIVND (reference sequence). The CDR3 is 12 amino acids.

This chain links TRBV19 with TRBJ1-5; 7 positions agree with TRBD1. The CDR3 runs to 16 residues. Trimming at V came to 4 bases and at J to 2 bases, leaving 8 bases not matched to a gene. Per the germline V gene, CDR1 is LNHDA and CDR2 is SQIVND (reference sequence). The CDR3 loop reads CASSTPTGTGNQPQHF. CDR3 sequence (DNA): TGTGCCAGTAGTACCCCGACAGGGACGGGCAATCAGCCCCAGCATTTT.

This clone was seen just once. The V and J genes are TRBV5-1 and TRBJ1-4; 9 bases fit TRBD1. The CDR3 is made up of 14 amino acids. Germline V gene sequence: CDR1 SGHRS, CDR2 YFSETQ. V gave up 7 bases and J gave up 5 bases; unmatched junction bases: 6. Written as DNA, the CDR3 is TGCGCCAGCCGACGGGGGACAGGGAATGAAAAACTGTTTTTT. Its translation is CASRRGTGNEKLFF. Based on the CDR3 plus reference TRBV5-1 and TRBJ1-4, the full variable domain is KAGVTQTPRYLIKTRGQQVTLSCSPISGHRSVSWYQQTPGQGLQFLFEYFSETQRNKGNFPGRFSGRQFSNSRSEMNVSTLELGDSALYLCASRRGTGNEKLFFGSGTQLSVL.

The chain is built from TRBV2 and TRBJ1-5, with no clear D. The CDR3 covers 13 residues. Looked up from germline, CDR1 is SNHLY and CDR2 is FYNNEI. Trimming removed 1 base at V and 11 bases at J, with 12 bases between. CDR3 nucleotide sequence: TGTGCCAGCAGTGAAGTCGACGTCGAGGCCCAGCATTTT. Encoded protein: CASSEVDVEAQHF. Combining the CDR3 with reference TRBV2 and TRBJ1-5 gives the whole variable domain EPEVTQTPSHQVTQMGQEVILRCVPISNHLYFYWYRQILGQKVEFLVSFYNNEISEKSEIFDDQFSVERPDGSNFTLKIRSTKLEDSAMYFCASSEVDVEAQHFGDGTRLSIL.

V is TRBV7-9 and J is TRBJ2-1; 7 bases match TRBD1. This CDR3 contains 14 residues. The germline V gene has CDR1 SEHNR and CDR2 FQNEAQ (reference sequence). The junction had 10 bases not matched to a gene; V was cut back by 10 bases and J by 4 bases. The CDR3 DNA sequence: TGTGCCATTCCACGGCAGGGGGAATACAATGAGCAGTTCTTC. It yields the protein CAIPRQGEYNEQFF.

The CDR3 nucleotides are TGTGCCAGCAGCTTACGGGGGAGGCAAGAGACCCAGTACTTC. Translation: CASSLRGRQETQYF. The rearrangement joins TRBV7-2 to TRBJ2-5; D might be TRBD2 (6 bases). Trimming cost V 2 bases and J 2 bases, with 9 bases left between them. CDR3 length equals 14 residues. Germline assignment: CDR1 SGHTA and CDR2 FQGNSA.

This clone was seen just once. The chain joins TRBV7-2 to TRBJ2-3; maybe TRBD2 (5 bases). CDR3 length equals 14 residues. The V gene's germline CDR1 is SGHTA and CDR2 FQGNSA. Trimming took off 3 bases at V and 2 bases at J, with 9 bases between the two ends. As DNA, the CDR3 is TGTGCCAGCAGCTTGTTCGGGGTCACAGATACGCAGTATTTT. It specifies CASSLFGVTDTQYF.

This clone was seen a few times. The chain couples TRBV5-1 to TRBJ2-1; 8 bases line up with TRBD2. The CDR3 consists of 16 residues. Trimming at V came to 0 bases and at J to 7 bases, leaving 9 bases not matched to a gene. Germline CDR1 is SGHRS and CDR2 is YFSETQ. CDR3 amino acids: CASSLGLASTTNEQFF. For the CDR3, the DNA is TGCGCCAGCAGCTTGGGACTAGCGTCCACGACAAATGAGCAGTTCTTC.

This chain links TRBV19 with TRBJ2-7, with D possibly matching TRBD2 (5 bases). Germline V gene lookup returns CDR1 LNHDA and CDR2 SQIVND (reference sequence). This CDR3 has 15 residues. With 7 bases removed from V and 6 bases from J, the gap between germline ends came to 22 bases. The CDR3 loop reads CASMEVGVGLGEQYF. CDR3 nucleotide sequence: TGTGCCAGTATGGAGGTGGGTGTAGGCTTGGGCGAGCAGTACTTC.

This rearrangement joins TRBV19 to TRBJ2-1, with D unclear. There are 15 residues in the CDR3. V dropped 1 base and J dropped 0 bases, with 7 bases sitting between them. Germline assignment: CDR1 LNHDA and CDR2 SQIVND (reference sequence). In DNA, the CDR3 is TGTGCCAGTAGTATAGGAGGCACCTCCTACAATGAGCAGTTCTTC. Translated, it gives CASSIGGTSYNEQFF.

A few counts support this clone. This chain uses TRBV28 with TRBJ1-4; 10 nucleotides align to TRBD1. CDR1 and CDR2 (germline): MDHEN, SYDVKM. The CDR3 spans 16 residues. The trim removed 7 bases at V and 1 base at J, leaving 6 bases unmatched. The CDR3 here is CASNRGQGITNEKLFF. The CDR3 DNA reads as TGTGCCAGCAACCGGGGACAGGGGATAACTAATGAAAAACTGTTTTTT.

The CDR3 loop is CASSPGWGDHQPQHF. CDR3 bases: TGTGCCAGCAGCCCCGGGTGGGGGGACCATCAGCCCCAGCATTTT. The chain recombines TRBV9 with TRBJ1-5; a possible D gene is TRBD1 (5 bases). V was cut by 4 bases and J by 5 bases, with 16 bases left in between. This CDR3 comprises 15 residues. The germline V gene encodes CDR1 SGDLS and CDR2 YYNGEE.

This clone was counted between two and nine times. This sequence joins TRBV4-1 and TRBJ2-2, with a weak D call TRBD1 (6 bases). Trimming removed 1 base at V and 7 bases at J, with 13 bases between. The CDR3 length is 15 residues. Looked up from germline, CDR1 is MGHRA and CDR2 is YSYEKL. Written as DNA, the CDR3 is TGCGCCAGCAGCCAAGTTACAGGGTACGGCGGGGAGCTGTTTTTT. Its translation is CASSQVTGYGGELFF.

This rearrangement joins TRBV6-6 to TRBJ2-2; D unresolved. The CDR3 spans 15 residues. Between the trimmed V and J ends, which lost 0 bases and 1 base, there was a span of 6 bases. Germline assignment: CDR1 MNHNY and CDR2 SVGAGI (reference sequence). The CDR3 sequence is CASSYSTGNTGELFF. DNA for the CDR3: TGTGCCAGCAGTTACTCGACGGGGAACACCGGGGAGCTGTTTTTT.

The V call is TRBV10-3, the J call TRBJ1-1; TRBD1 is a possible D gene (5 bases). Trimming pared 2 bases from V and 5 bases from J, leaving 12 bases between. The CDR3 contains 14 residues. CDR1 and CDR2 from the germline V gene are ENHRY and SYGVKD. The CDR3 loop is CAISELPGGTEAFF. CDR3 coding DNA: TGTGCCATCAGTGAGCTACCGGGGGGGACTGAAGCTTTCTTT.

The chain employs TRBV5-5 and TRBJ2-6; a possible D gene is TRBD2 (5 bases). V shed 3 bases and J shed 3 bases, with 10 bases lying between them. Per germline, CDR1 SGHKS and CDR2 YYEKEE (reference sequence). The CDR3 loop spans 15 amino acids. The CDR3 here is CASSSVGDGANVLTF. CDR3 sequence (DNA): TGTGCCAGCAGCTCAGTCGGGGATGGGGCCAACGTCCTGACTTTC.

The chain has TRBV5-4 and TRBJ2-2; 10 bases are a match to TRBD1. The CDR3 totals 15 residues. The trim removed 2 bases at V and 4 bases at J, leaving 2 bases unmatched. Germline CDR1 SGHNT, CDR2 YYREEE (reference sequence). The CDR3 reads CASSFGTGVTGELFF. In DNA form, the CDR3 reads TGTGCCAGCAGCTTTGGGACAGGGGTCACCGGGGAGCTGTTTTTT.

This chain joins TRBV7-8 and TRBJ2-7; TRBD1 aligns across 10 bases. The CDR3 contains 17 residues. The V gene's germline CDR1 is SGHVS and CDR2 FQNEAQ. The V and J ends lost 3 bases and 0 bases, in that order; junction bases with no gene match: 8. The DNA of the CDR3 is TGTGCCAGCAGCTTCAGGGGTGGGGACAGGGGCTCCTACGAGCAGTACTTC. It translates to CASSFRGGDRGSYEQYF.